This T cell receptor beta chain was sequenced for a study of glioma-infiltrating T cells. Amplification of TCR alpha and beta CDR3 regions from RNA used iRepertoire nested multiplex PCR. TCRdb redid the calling of the multiplex PCR reads with MiXCR, one entry per CDR3 protein. The repertoire holds some 120,000 distinct CDR3 sequences, with about 23% as singletons. There are many counts of this clonotype. Germline CDR1 is DFQATT and CDR2 is SNEGSKA (reference sequence). The CDR3 covers 15 residues. J gave up 0 bases and V 6 bases, and 6 bases lay outside the gene matches. This clonotype was sampled from a human donor with low-grade glioma or glioblastoma, undergoing nonglioma brain surgery, or in good health (not recorded which). Sequencing was carried out using glioma tissue, nonneoplastic brain tissue, or PBMCs (not recorded which). The J gene is TRBJ2-1, the V gene TRBV20-1; 9 nucleotides line up with TRBD2. The CDR3 protein is CSAALAGSSYNEQFF. As DNA, the CDR3 is TGCAGTGCAGCCCTAGCGGGGAGCTCCTACAATGAGCAGTTCTTC.